This T cell receptor (beta chain) derives from a study of cytomegalovirus exposure and HLA in healthy donors. General study findings and limits: Cytomegalovirus-associated TCR beta chains were listed, numbering roughly 150. In a later analysis, TCR beta V- and J-gene trimming was associated with a missense DCLRE1C variant.

PCR employed 60 Vbeta and 13 Jbeta primers. The assay was immunoSEQ multiplex PCR, and TCRdb's table has in-frame clones only and misses some. The sample lists about 130,000 clones, less than 80% occurring once. The V gene end was trimmed by 6 bases and the J gene end by 2 bases; junction bases not matched to a gene: 4. The CDR3 runs 14 residues. Germline loops: CDR1 SGHVS, CDR2 FQNEAQ. As for this clone: Its cognate antigen is unknown.

The sequenced sample consisted of PBMCs. This TCR was recovered from a man aged 35-49 years in good health and CMV-seropositive. V is TRBV7-8 and J is TRBJ2-7; 10 bases agree with TRBD1. The CDR3 spells CASRWDRGAYEQYF. In nucleotides, the CDR3 is TGTGCCAGCAGATGGGACAGGGGAGCCTACGAGCAGTACTTC.